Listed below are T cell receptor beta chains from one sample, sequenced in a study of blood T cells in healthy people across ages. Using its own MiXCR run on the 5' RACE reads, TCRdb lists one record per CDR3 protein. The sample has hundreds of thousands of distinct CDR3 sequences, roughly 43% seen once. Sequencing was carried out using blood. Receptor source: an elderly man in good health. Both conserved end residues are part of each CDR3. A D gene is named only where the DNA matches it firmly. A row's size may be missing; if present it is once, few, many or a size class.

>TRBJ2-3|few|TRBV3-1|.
CASSQEGPGYSTDTQYF
TGTGCCAGCAGCCAAGAGGGGCCTGGATATAGCACAGATACGCAGTATTTT
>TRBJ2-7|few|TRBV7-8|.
CASSLAQGPYEQYF
TGTGCCAGCAGCTTAGCACAGGGCCCCTACGAGCAGTACTTC
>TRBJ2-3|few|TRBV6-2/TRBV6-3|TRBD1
CASSYDQGVATQYF
TGTGCCAGCAGTTACGACCAGGGGGTTGCGACGCAGTATTTT
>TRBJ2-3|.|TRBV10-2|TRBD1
CASRSPGQGAYTQYF
TGCGCCAGCAGGTCCCCGGGACAGGGGGCATATACGCAGTATTTT
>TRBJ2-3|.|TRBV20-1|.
CSASGSWADTQYF
TGCAGTGCTAGCGGGAGTTGGGCAGATACGCAGTATTTT
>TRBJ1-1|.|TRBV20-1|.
CSAHSREAFF
TGCAGTGCGCACAGCCGTGAAGCTTTCTTT
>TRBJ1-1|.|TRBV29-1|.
CSVARGPEAFF
TGCAGCGTTGCCAGGGGTCCTGAAGCTTTCTTT
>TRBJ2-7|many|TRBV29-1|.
CSVEAGGGYEQYF
TGCAGCGTTGAAGCTGGGGGCGGGTACGAGCAGTACTTC
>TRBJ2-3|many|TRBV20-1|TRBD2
CSASGAGVTDTQYF
TGCAGTGCTAGTGGAGCGGGAGTCACAGATACGCAGTATTTT
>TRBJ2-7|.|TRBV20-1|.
CSARGSEGRYEQYF
TGCAGTGCTAGAGGGTCGGAAGGGCGCTACGAGCAGTACTTC
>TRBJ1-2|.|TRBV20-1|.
CSANVPGNSYGYTF
TGCAGTGCCAACGTGCCGGGGAATAGCTATGGCTACACCTTC
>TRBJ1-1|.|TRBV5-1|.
CASSPNRADTEAFF
TGCGCCAGCAGCCCTAACAGGGCGGATACTGAAGCTTTCTTT
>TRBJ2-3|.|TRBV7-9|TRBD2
CASRAEGRTSGSSTDTQYF
TGTGCCAGCAGAGCGGAAGGAAGGACTAGCGGATCTAGCACAGATACGCAGTATTTT
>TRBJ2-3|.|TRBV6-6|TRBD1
CAISRGRDTQYF
TGTGCCATTTCGAGGGGGCGTGATACGCAGTATTTT
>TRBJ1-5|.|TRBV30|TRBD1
CAWSVRGGRNQPQHF
TGTGCCTGGAGTGTCAGAGGGGGCCGCAATCAGCCCCAGCATTTT
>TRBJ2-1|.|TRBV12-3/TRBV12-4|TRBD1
CASSPDRGLYNEQFF
TGTGCCAGCAGTCCCGACAGGGGGCTCTACAATGAGCAGTTCTTC
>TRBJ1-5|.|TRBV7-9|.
CASSPEGPNQPQHF
TGTGCCAGCAGCCCGGAGGGGCCTAATCAGCCTCAGCATTTT
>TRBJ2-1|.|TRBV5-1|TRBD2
CASSLGGTSGGIEQFF
TGCGCCAGCAGCTTGGGGGGGACTAGCGGGGGAATCGAGCAGTTCTTC
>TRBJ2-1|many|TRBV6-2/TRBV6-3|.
CASRIPLTRGVHNEQFF
TGTGCCAGCAGGATCCCTTTAACTAGGGGCGTCCACAATGAGCAGTTCTTC
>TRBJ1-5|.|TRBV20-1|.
CSASHRNQPQHF
TGCAGTGCCTCACACCGCAATCAGCCCCAGCATTTT
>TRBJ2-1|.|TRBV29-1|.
CSALVGRSNEQFF
TGCAGCGCCCTTGTGGGGAGGTCTAATGAGCAGTTCTTC
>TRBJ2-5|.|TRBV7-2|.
CASSPMLGWGQETQYF
TGTGCCAGCAGCCCCATGCTAGGCTGGGGTCAAGAGACCCAGTACTTC
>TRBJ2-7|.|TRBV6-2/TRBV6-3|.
CASSYGGPTEQYF
TGTGCCAGCAGTTACGGCGGACCAACTGAGCAGTACTTC
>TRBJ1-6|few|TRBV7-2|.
CASSPRHDNSPLHF
TGTGCCAGCAGCCCCAGACACGACAATTCACCCCTCCACTTT
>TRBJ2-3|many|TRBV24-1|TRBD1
CATRPRQGSTDTQYF
TGTGCCACCAGGCCCCGACAGGGTAGCACAGATACGCAGTATTTT
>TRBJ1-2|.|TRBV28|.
CASSSGGQDYGYTF
TGTGCCAGCAGTTCCGGGGGACAAGACTATGGCTACACCTTC
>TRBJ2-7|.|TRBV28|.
CASSTPGGSLNYEQYF
TGTGCCAGCAGCACTCCTGGGGGATCCTTAAACTACGAGCAGTACTTC
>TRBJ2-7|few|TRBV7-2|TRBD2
CASSLASRLAHEQYF
TGTGCCAGCAGCTTAGCCTCTAGACTAGCCCACGAGCAGTACTTC
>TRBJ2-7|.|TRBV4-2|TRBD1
CASSQIRDRPDEQYF
TGTGCCAGCAGCCAGATTAGGGACAGACCCGACGAGCAGTACTTC
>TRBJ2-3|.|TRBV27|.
CASSPQNLVSDTQYF
TGTGCCAGCAGTCCCCAAAACTTAGTGTCAGATACGCAGTATTTT
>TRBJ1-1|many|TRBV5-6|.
CASSLVGRVAFF
TGTGCCAGCAGCTTGGTTGGCAGGGTAGCTTTCTTT
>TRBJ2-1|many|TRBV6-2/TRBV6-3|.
CASSGQGPRYNEQFF
TGTGCCAGCAGCGGTCAGGGGCCTCGCTACAATGAGCAGTTCTTC
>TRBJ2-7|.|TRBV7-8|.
CASSLAGGGEQYF
TGTGCCAGCAGCTTAGCGGGGGGTGGCGAGCAGTACTTC
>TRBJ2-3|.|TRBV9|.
CASSVMASTDTQYF
TGTGCCAGCAGCGTAATGGCGAGCACAGATACGCAGTATTTT
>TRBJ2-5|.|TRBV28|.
CASSEFGVKQETQYF
TGTGCCAGCAGTGAATTTGGAGTTAAACAAGAGACCCAGTACTTC
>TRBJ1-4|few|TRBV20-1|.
CSARADEKLFF
TGCAGTGCTAGAGCAGATGAAAAACTGTTTTTT
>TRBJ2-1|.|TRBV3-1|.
CANSQRTKYNEQFF
TGTGCCAACAGCCAGCGGACTAAATACAATGAGCAGTTCTTC
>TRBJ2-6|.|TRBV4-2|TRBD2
CASSQDQRVGLAFSGANVLTF
TGTGCCAGCAGCCAAGATCAGAGGGTGGGACTAGCGTTCTCTGGGGCCAACGTCCTGACTTTC
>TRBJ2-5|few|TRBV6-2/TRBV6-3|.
CASSYSSRQETQYF
TGTGCCAGCAGTTACTCTTCGCGACAAGAGACCCAGTACTTC
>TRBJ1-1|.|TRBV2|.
CASRPSRVRYTEAFF
TGTGCCAGCAGGCCCTCACGGGTCCGGTACACTGAAGCTTTCTTT
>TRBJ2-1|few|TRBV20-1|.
CSVTIGASEQFF
TGCAGTGTCACCATCGGGGCTTCTGAGCAGTTCTTC
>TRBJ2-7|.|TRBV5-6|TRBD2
CASTDWGGPTYEQYF
TGTGCCAGCACCGACTGGGGGGGTCCGACCTACGAGCAGTACTTC
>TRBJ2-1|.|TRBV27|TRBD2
CASSLRASGGTHQGEQFF
TGTGCCAGCAGTTTAAGGGCTAGCGGGGGGACACATCAAGGTGAGCAGTTCTTC
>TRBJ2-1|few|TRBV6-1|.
CASSESFRGISSYNEQFF
TGTGCCAGCAGTGAATCGTTTCGAGGGATCAGCTCCTACAATGAGCAGTTCTTC
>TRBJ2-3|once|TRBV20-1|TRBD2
CSAARTSGGADTQYF
TGCAGTGCTGCCCGAACTAGCGGGGGGGCAGATACGCAGTATTTT
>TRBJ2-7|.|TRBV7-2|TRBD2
CASSQRAGLAGIYEQYF
TGTGCCAGCAGCCAGAGAGCGGGACTAGCGGGGATCTACGAGCAGTACTTC
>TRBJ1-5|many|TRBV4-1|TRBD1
CASSQEYRGNQPQHF
TGCGCCAGCAGCCAAGAGTACAGGGGGAATCAGCCCCAGCATTTT